The 27 T cell receptor beta chains reported below all come from one sample, sequenced in a study of T cell repertoires in cytomegalovirus infection. Using its own MiXCR run on the reads, TCRdb lists one record per CDR3 protein. The sample carries 750,000 to 950,000 distinct CDR3 sequences, around 29% recorded once. Their target antigens are unknown. The sequencing used cultured CD8+ T cells from PBMCs, collected from culture after CMV antigen stimulation. These receptors were collected from a human donor in good health (CMV status not recorded). Some clones in this sample may be carry-over from other donors' samples.

J is TRBJ2-5 and V is TRBV10-3; D remains unclear. Germline lookup yields CDR1 ENHRY and CDR2 SYGVKD. The ends were cut back, 8 bases at V and 5 bases at J, with 15 bases in the middle. The CDR3 extends over 13 amino acids. CDR3 in amino acids: CAIQERALETQYF. CDR3 sequence (DNA): TGTGCCATCCAGGAAAGGGCCCTTGAGACCCAGTACTTC.

There are a few counts of this clonotype. This sequence joins TRBV4-3 and TRBJ2-5; D not certain. Trimming stripped 0 bases from V and 5 bases from J, with 16 bases between. Germline V CDR1 and CDR2: LGHNA, YSLEER. This CDR3 comprises 16 residues. The CDR3 nucleotides read TGCGCCAGCAGCCAAGATCGTCGGCAACCGGGTGAGACCCAGTACTTC. This codes for CASSQDRRQPGETQYF.

The rearrangement joins TRBV2 to TRBJ2-7; D is unresolved. The CDR3 has 13 residues. Per germline, CDR1 SNHLY and CDR2 FYNNEI. Trimming took off 1 base at V and 2 bases at J, with 6 bases between the two ends. This CDR3 is CASSEVPAYEQYF. The CDR3 DNA reads TGTGCCAGCAGTGAAGTGCCCGCCTACGAGCAGTACTTC.

This clonotype was detected only a few times. The chain combines TRBV10-3 with TRBJ2-7, with D unresolved. Deletions cut 4 bases from V and 6 bases from J, with 10 bases between. Germline V gene lookup returns CDR1 ENHRY and CDR2 SYGVKD. This CDR3 is 12 amino acids long. As DNA, the CDR3 is TGTGCCATCAGTGTTGACACTACCGAGCAGTACTTC. Protein sequence: CAISVDTTEQYF.

The rearrangement uses TRBV28 and TRBJ2-2, with D uncertain. This CDR3 comprises 13 residues. V dropped 6 bases and J dropped 5 bases, with 10 bases sitting between them. CDR1 and CDR2 (germline): MDHEN, SYDVKM. Here the CDR3 reads CASRVQDTGELFF. DNA of the CDR3: TGTGCCAGCAGAGTCCAGGATACCGGGGAGCTGTTTTTT.

This clonotype was seen only a few times. J is TRBJ1-2 and V is TRBV20-1; weak D call: TRBD1 (6 bases). The CDR3 is made up of 12 amino acids. Germline V gives CDR1 DFQATT, CDR2 SNEGSKA (reference sequence). V was pared by 5 bases and J by 8 bases, with 15 bases between. In DNA, the CDR3 is TGCAGTGCTCACCTGGGGGGCGCGGGCTACACCTTC. Amino acid sequence: CSAHLGGAGYTF.

Written as DNA, the CDR3 is TGTGCCAGCAGCTTAAGACGGCCGGCAGATACGCAGTATTTT. Its protein product is CASSLRRPADTQYF. V gene TRBV7-6 combines with J gene TRBJ2-3; no clear D. CDR3 length equals 14 residues. Between the trimmed V and J ends, which lost 2 bases and 4 bases, there was a span of 10 bases. Looked up from germline, CDR1 is SGHVS and CDR2 is FNYEAQ. Complete variable domain (other parts from reference TRBV7-6 and TRBJ2-3): GAGVSQSPRYKVTKRGQDVALRCDPISGHVSLYWYRQALGQGPEFLTYFNYEAQQDKSGLPNDRFSAERPEGSISTLTIQRTEQRDSAMYRCASSLRRPADTQYFGPGTRLTVL.

This clonotype was seen a handful of times. The chain is built from TRBV19 and TRBJ1-1; a possible D gene is TRBD1 (6 bases). This CDR3 has 15 amino acids. The germline V and J ends were trimmed by 5 bases and 1 base, with 14 bases remaining between them. Per the germline V gene, CDR1 is LNHDA and CDR2 is SQIVND (reference sequence). CDR3: CASSSLHRANTEAFF. Here the CDR3 DNA reads TGTGCCAGTAGTTCTCTCCACAGGGCGAACACTGAAGCTTTCTTT.

This clonotype was picked up many times. The rearrangement uses TRBV7-2 and TRBJ2-3; no definite D call. The CDR3 has 16 residues. V was clipped by 5 bases and J by 4 bases, with 19 bases between them. Per the germline V gene, CDR1 is SGHTA and CDR2 is FQGNSA. The CDR3, as DNA: TGTGCCAGCAGCCGCTATGGCGCGCCCGAACCAGATACGCAGTATTTT. This sequence encodes CASSRYGAPEPDTQYF.

This clonotype has only a few counts. One base away lies a much larger clone, so this may be a sequencing read error. The chain couples TRBV5-5 to TRBJ1-4; 12 bases agree with TRBD1. The germline V gene has CDR1 SGHKS and CDR2 YYEKEE (reference sequence). V trimming: 2 bases; J trimming: 3 bases; junction bases outside the gene matches: 5. The CDR3 has 17 amino acids. The CDR3 sequence: CASSFPGQGAANEKLFF. CDR3 nucleotides: TGTGCCAGCAGCTTTCCGGGACAGGGGGCAGCTAATGAAAAACTGTTTTTT. Looking up the rest from reference TRBV5-5 and TRBJ1-4 gives the full variable domain: DAGVTQSPTHLIKTRGQQVTLRCSPISGHKSVSWYQQVLGQGPQFIFQYYEKEERGRGNFPDRFSARQFPNYSSELNVNALLLGDSALYLCASSFPGQGAANEKLFFGSGTQLSVL.

At least ten counts were recorded for this clonotype. The CDR3, as DNA: TGTGCCAGCAGCCTGGACCCCAATGAGCAGTTCTTC. This translates into CASSLDPNEQFF. The chain joins TRBV11-3 to TRBJ2-1; D gene ambiguous. There are 12 residues in the CDR3. Trimming took 5 bases from V and 6 from J, leaving 8 bases between them. CDR1 SGHNT and CDR2 YENEEA come from the germline V gene.

The chain carries TRBV10-3 and TRBJ2-7; 8 bases map to TRBD1. CDR1 is ENHRY and CDR2 is SYGVKD in the germline V gene. This CDR3 contains 14 residues. V lost 3 bases to trimming and J lost 4 bases; unmatched junction nucleotides: 5. The CDR3 reads CAISDPGQAYEQYV. The CDR3 nucleotides are TGTGCCATCAGTGACCCGGGACAGGCATACGAGCAGTACGTC.

The chain uses TRBV27 and TRBJ2-3, with TRBD2 identical over 9 bases. V gave up 5 bases and J gave up 4 bases; unmatched junction bases: 7. CDR1 MNHEY and CDR2 SMNVEV come from the germline V gene (reference sequence). CDR3 size: 15 residues. CDR3 in DNA: TGTGCCAGCAGTCACCGGCGGGGGGGCTCAGATACGCAGTATTTT. This gives the protein CASSHRRGGSDTQYF.

This clonotype appeared many times. V and J are TRBV7-8 and TRBJ2-5; 11 nucleotides agree with TRBD2. CDR1 is SGHVS, CDR2 FQNEAQ, per germline. This CDR3 has 17 amino acids. J was trimmed by 2 bases and V by 1 base; bases with no gene match: 6. The CDR3 DNA is TGTGCCAGCAGCTTAGAATTAGCGGGGGGGCTACAAGAGACCCAGTACTTC. Protein: CASSLELAGGLQETQYF.

This clonotype was counted a single time. The rearrangement uses TRBV19 and TRBJ2-7, with TRBD1 matching 7 bases. Germline V gene data show CDR1 as LNHDA and CDR2 as SQIVND (reference sequence). CDR3 length equals 12 residues. The V gene end was trimmed by 8 bases and the J gene end by 7 bases; junction bases not matched to a gene: 8. CDR3 in DNA: TGTGCCAGTCTTGGCCAGGGGGAAGAGCAGTACTTC. The encoded protein is CASLGQGEEQYF.

This rearrangement joins TRBV20-1 to TRBJ2-7; perhaps TRBD1 as D (5 bases). The V gene lost 0 bases and the J gene lost 3 bases, with 15 bases spanning the gap. Germline CDR1 is DFQATT and CDR2 is SNEGSKA (reference sequence). CDR3 length: 15 amino acids. In DNA, the CDR3 is TGCAGTGCTAGAGATCAGGGTAGGTCGAGCTACGAGCAGTACGTC. Translating it yields CSARDQGRSSYEQYV.

The rearrangement joins TRBV12-3 or TRBV12-4 to TRBJ1-1; 7 positions agree with TRBD1. The CDR3 spans 14 residues. With V trimmed by 8 bases and J by 0 bases, 6 bases remained unmatched. CDR3 sequence: CASFPRGMNTEAFF. The CDR3 DNA reads TGTGCCAGCTTTCCCAGGGGGATGAACACTGAAGCTTTCTTT.

The gene calls are TRBV12-3 or TRBV12-4 and TRBJ2-3; 7 nucleotides agree with TRBD2. With 5 bases clipped from V and 0 bases from J, the junction kept 8 bases outside the gene matches. This CDR3 has 16 amino acids. The CDR3 region is CASSALGGVSTDTQYF. The DNA of the CDR3 is TGTGCCAGCAGTGCTCTTGGGGGGGTTAGCACAGATACGCAGTATTTT.

This clonotype was picked up a small number of times. The chain links TRBV7-9 to TRBJ1-2, with 7 bases that match TRBD1. Germline trimming cut 6 bases from V and 7 bases from J; bases unmatched to any gene: 8. CDR1 is SEHNR, CDR2 FQNEAQ, per germline (reference sequence). The CDR3 consists of 13 residues. In nucleotides, the CDR3 is TGTGCCAGCAGGGGGACAGTCAGTGGTGGCTACACCTTC. Translated: CASRGTVSGGYTF.

The V and J genes are TRBV3-1 and TRBJ2-3; D is ambiguous. The germline gives CDR1 LGHDT, CDR2 YNNKEL (reference sequence). There are 14 residues in the CDR3. Deletions cut 1 base from V and 3 bases from J, with 8 bases between. In DNA, the CDR3 is TGTGCCAGCAGCCAAGGTCCGAAAACAGATACGCAGTATTTT. Translated: CASSQGPKTDTQYF.

This clonotype appeared a few times. The gene calls are TRBV7-9 and TRBJ2-7; D uncertain. Trimming took off 2 bases at V and 7 bases at J, with 18 bases between the two ends. The CDR3 is 15 amino acids. CDR1 is SEHNR, CDR2 FQNEAQ, per germline (reference sequence). In nucleotides, the CDR3 is TGTGCCAGCAGCTTATCTTTCGGTGCCTTTAGGGAGCAGTACGTC. As protein: CASSLSFGAFREQYV.

There are a few counts of this clonotype. The chain couples TRBV15 to TRBJ1-1, with D uncertain. The germline CDR1 and CDR2 sequences are LNHNV and YYDKDF (reference sequence). This CDR3 contains 14 residues. V was shortened by 3 bases and J by 6 bases, with 14 bases between the two germline ends. The CDR3 coding sequence is TGTGCCACCAGCAGTCTTTTACAGTGGCCTGAAGCTTTCTTT. Translating gives CATSSLLQWPEAFF. Full variable domain (rest looked up from reference TRBV15 and TRBJ1-1): DAMVIQNPRYQVTQFGKPVTLSCSQTLNHNVMYWYQQKSSQAPKLLFHYYDKDFNNEADTPDNFQSRRPNTSFCFLDIRSPGLGDTAMYLCATSSLLQWPEAFFGQGTRLTVV.

The genes are TRBV9 and TRBJ1-1; the D is unclear. V was cut by 0 bases and J by 6 bases, with 12 bases left in between. CDR1 and CDR2 from the germline V gene are SGDLS and YYNGEE. The length of the CDR3 is 14 residues. The CDR3, as DNA: TGTGCCAGCAGCGTAGGTCGATTCGGCCCTGAAGCTTTCTTT. This translates into CASSVGRFGPEAFF.

The rearrangement links TRBV29-1 to TRBJ2-7, with a weak D call TRBD1 (6 bases). CDR3 length equals 13 residues. Germline V lookup: CDR1 SQVTM, CDR2 ANQGSEA. V lost 0 bases to trimming and J lost 1 base, with 7 bases between them. For the CDR3, the DNA is TGCAGCGTTGAAGAACAGGGATCCTACGAGCAGTACTTC. Translating gives CSVEEQGSYEQYF.

The V call is TRBV19, the J call TRBJ1-1, with D perhaps matching TRBD1 (5 bases). The CDR3 totals 17 residues. Trimming removed 1 base at V and 5 bases at J, with 20 bases between. Per the germline V gene, CDR1 is LNHDA and CDR2 is SQIVND (reference sequence). The CDR3 reads CASSIVPADAGQTEAFF. DNA for the CDR3: TGTGCCAGTAGTATAGTCCCCGCGGATGCGGGGCAGACTGAAGCTTTCTTT.

The V gene is TRBV27, the J gene TRBJ2-7, with 8 bases matching TRBD2. The length of the CDR3 is 14 residues. V lost 0 bases to trimming and J lost 3 bases; unmatched junction nucleotides: 1. The germline CDR1 and CDR2 sequences are MNHEY and SMNVEV (reference sequence). Here the CDR3 reads CASSLSSGVYEQYF. DNA for the CDR3: TGTGCCAGCAGTTTATCTAGCGGGGTCTACGAGCAGTACTTC.

The gene calls are TRBV15 and TRBJ1-6; no reliable D call. The CDR3 spans 16 residues. Germline loops: CDR1 LNHNV, CDR2 YYDKDF (reference sequence). Trimming removed 5 bases at V and 12 bases at J, with 23 bases between. CDR3 residues: CATSLNRGRVSEPLHF. CDR3 sequence (DNA): TGTGCCACCAGCCTCAACCGCGGTAGAGTCTCGGAACCCCTCCACTTT.